What follows are 10 T cell receptor beta chains derived from one specimen sequenced in a study of cytomegalovirus exposure and HLA in healthy donors. Sequencing was performed with immunoSEQ multiplex PCR; in TCRdb, only in-frame clones are kept and a portion is missing. The data hold about 400,000 clones, with more than 80% observed a single time. The sample consisted of PBMCs. These receptors originate from a woman under 30 in good health and CMV-seronegative.

The CDR3 here is CASSPSLAGGGYNEQFF. As DNA, the CDR3 is TGTGCCAGCAGCCCTAGCCTAGCGGGGGGGGGTTACAATGAGCAGTTCTTC. The chain couples TRBV11-3 to TRBJ2-1, with 12 nucleotides matching TRBD2. V shed 5 bases and J 4 bases; nucleotides not matched to a gene: 9. This CDR3 has 17 amino acids. Looked up from germline, CDR1 is SGHNT and CDR2 is YENEEA.

The sample holds one count of this clone. The rearrangement uses TRBV6-5 and TRBJ1-6; a possible D gene is TRBD1 (5 bases). CDR3 length: 12 residues. CDR1 and CDR2 (germline): MNHEY, SVGAGI. With 6 bases removed from V and 12 bases from J, the gap between germline ends came to 12 bases. The CDR3 DNA reads TGTGCCAGCAGGGCCTCGGGGGGACCCCTCCACTTT. This codes for CASRASGGPLHF.

The rearrangement uses TRBV7-3 and TRBJ2-3; D gene uncertain. This CDR3 is built from 13 residues. From germline, CDR1 is SGHTA and CDR2 FQGTGA. Trimming removed 1 base at V and 4 bases at J, with 6 bases between. This CDR3 reads CASSLNFADTQYF. CDR3 DNA sequence: TGTGCCAGCAGCTTAAACTTTGCAGATACGCAGTATTTT.

The chain carries TRBV5-1 and TRBJ2-2, with D maybe TRBD1 (5 bases). This CDR3 contains 15 residues. Germline V gives CDR1 SGHRS, CDR2 YFSETQ. Trimming removed 4 bases at V and 6 bases at J, with 16 bases between. This chain's CDR3 is CASSDGRATPGELFF. The CDR3 nucleotides are TGCGCCAGCAGCGATGGCAGGGCGACCCCCGGGGAGCTGTTTTTT.

This chain joins TRBV18 and TRBJ2-5; 7 bases fit TRBD1. CDR1 and CDR2 (germline): KGHSH, LQKENI. V lost 6 bases to trimming and J lost 2 bases; unmatched junction nucleotides: 12. The CDR3 is 16 residues long. CDR3 DNA sequence: TGTGCCAGCTCGTTTGATGCCGGGACAGTACAAGAGACCCAGTACTTC. Encoded protein: CASSFDAGTVQETQYF. Drawing the rest from reference TRBV18 and TRBJ2-5, the complete variable domain is NAGVMQNPRHLVRRRGQEARLRCSPMKGHSHVYWYRQLPEEGLKFMVYLQKENIIDESGMPKERFSAEFPKEGPSILRIQQVVRGDSAAYFCASSFDAGTVQETQYFGPGTRLLVL.

This clone was observed a single time. The V call is TRBV27, the J call TRBJ1-1; tentative D call: TRBD1 (5 bases). The germline V and J ends were trimmed by 4 bases and 8 bases, with 8 bases remaining between them. Germline-derived CDR1 and CDR2 are MNHEY and SMNVEV (reference sequence). The CDR3 is 11 amino acids. The CDR3 DNA is TGTGCCAGCAGTTACGGGGGAGAAGCTTTCTTT. Amino acid sequence: CASSYGGEAFF.

A note on this clone: The sample contains more than one DNA sequence encoding this CDR3. The chain combines TRBV18 with TRBJ1-2, with D possibly matching TRBD1 (6 bases). Germline CDR1 and CDR2: KGHSH and LQKENI. The CDR3 consists of 13 residues. V lost 3 bases and J 4 bases, leaving 9 bases between the germline ends. The CDR3 nucleotides read TGTGCCAGCTCACCCGGACAGACCTATGGCTACACCTTC. Encoded protein: CASSPGQTYGYTF.

A few counts support this clone. The chain combines TRBV4-1 with TRBJ2-3; perhaps TRBD2 as D (5 bases). The length of the CDR3 is 16 residues. Germline V CDR1 and CDR2: MGHRA, YSYEKL. V was trimmed by 0 bases and J by 6 bases, leaving 16 bases between them. CDR3 region: CASSQDLGLRGDTQYF. In nucleotides, the CDR3 is TGCGCCAGCAGCCAAGATCTCGGACTCCGAGGGGATACGCAGTATTTT.

For the CDR3, the DNA is TGTGCCAGCAGTCCTACAGCTAACTATGGCTACACCTTC. It yields the protein CASSPTANYGYTF. The chain has TRBV28 and TRBJ1-2; D is uncertain. Germline V lookup: CDR1 MDHEN, CDR2 SYDVKM. The CDR3 runs 13 residues. The V end was cut by 5 bases, the J end by 0 bases, with 7 bases between.

The V and J genes are TRBV11-2 and TRBJ2-1; TRBD1 agrees at 9 bases. With 4 bases clipped from V and 10 bases from J, the junction kept 14 bases outside the gene matches. The CDR3 length is 16 residues. Germline V gives CDR1 SGHAT, CDR2 FQNNGV. The CDR3 region has the DNA TGTGCCAGCAGCTCACGGCTGGGACAGGGTTTGGAAGAGCAGTTCTTC. It is translated as CASSSRLGQGLEEQFF. Combining the CDR3 with reference TRBV11-2 and TRBJ2-1 gives the whole variable domain EAGVAQSPRYKIIEKRQSVAFWCNPISGHATLYWYQQILGQGPKLLIQFQNNGVVDDSQLPKDRFSAERLKGVDSTLKIQPAKLEDSAVYLCASSSRLGQGLEEQFFGPGTRLTVL.